Shown below are 27 T cell receptor beta chains from a single sample sequenced in a study of blood T cell repertoires in COVID-19 (TCRdb year 2020). The protocol used for the library was the immunoSEQ multiplex PCR assay. The source is immuneACCESS, and TCRdb retained only in-frame sequences with V and J called. Part of the clones is not carried over; for the studies checked, unresolved V genes explain less than half of this, and the remainder is unexplained. Within this sample are roughly 160,000 clones, with 65% to 85% of them counted one time only. Jointly, the top ten make up roughly 11% of the sample. Sequenced input: peripheral blood. These receptors all stem from a man between 65 and 85 years old with active or convalescent COVID-19.

The rearrangement links TRBV6-5 to TRBJ2-7; 7 bases match TRBD1. With 5 bases clipped from V and 0 bases from J, the junction kept 7 bases outside the gene matches. The germline gives CDR1 MNHEY, CDR2 SVGAGI. CDR3 length: 15 amino acids. CDR3 sequence reads: CASSQQGSSSYEQYF. The CDR3 DNA sequence: TGTGCCAGCAGTCAACAGGGGTCAAGCTCCTACGAGCAGTACTTC.

The chain employs TRBV27 and TRBJ1-5, with 9 bases lining up with TRBD1. This CDR3 comprises 14 residues. The germline V gene encodes CDR1 MNHEY and CDR2 SMNVEV (reference sequence). Trimming removed 4 bases from V and 7 bases from J; junction bases left unmatched: 5. The CDR3 nucleotides are TGTGCCAGCAGTTCACAGGGGGCGAGACAGCCCCAGCATTTT. Amino acid sequence: CASSSQGARQPQHF.

The count of this clone is one. This chain joins TRBV3-1 (or the pseudogene TRBV3-2) and TRBJ2-7; 12 bases are shared with TRBD1. The trim removed 4 bases at V and 7 bases at J, leaving 5 bases unmatched. This CDR3 is built from 14 residues. Germline V lookup: CDR1 LGHDT, CDR2 YNNKEL (reference sequence). Written as DNA, the CDR3 is TGTGCCAGCAGCCCCGGGACAGGGGGCTCGGAGCAGTACTTC. This translates into CASSPGTGGSEQYF.

CDR3 protein: CASSESQTGVDSPLHF. The CDR3 DNA is TGTGCCAGCAGTGAAAGCCAGACCGGGGTGGATTCACCCCTCCACTTT. The chain recombines TRBV2 with TRBJ1-6; no reliable D call. Germline V CDR1 and CDR2: SNHLY, FYNNEI. The V end was cut by 2 bases, the J end by 8 bases, with 16 bases between. The CDR3 is 16 residues long.

For this clone: One end of the junction is discordant with germline, which a read error may explain. The CDR3 sequence: CAGRGGLNTGELFF. The CDR3 coding sequence is TGTGCCGGGAGGGGGGGACTTAACACCGGGGAGCTGTTTTTT. The rearrangement joins TRBV30 to TRBJ2-2; D perhaps matches TRBD2 (7 bases). The CDR3 is 14 amino acids. Germline loops: CDR1 GTSNPN, CDR2 SVGIG (reference sequence).

The V and J genes are TRBV7-2 and TRBJ1-2, with D possibly matching TRBD1 (5 bases). The V end lost 1 base, the J end lost 6 bases, and 9 bases lay between the germline ends. The CDR3 is 13 residues long. Germline V gene data show CDR1 as SGHTA and CDR2 as FQGNSA. CDR3 DNA sequence: TGTGCCAGCAGCTTAGTTTCGGGGGATGGCTACACCTTC. Its translation: CASSLVSGDGYTF.

The rearrangement joins TRBV4-3 to TRBJ2-7, with D possibly TRBD2 on 6 matching bases. Deletions cut 1 base from V and 0 bases from J, with 16 bases between. Germline CDR1 and CDR2: LGHNA and YSLEER. The CDR3 sequence is 17 residues long. The chain's CDR3 is CASSQAAGSRASYEQYF. For the CDR3, the DNA is TGCGCCAGCAGCCAAGCGGCGGGGAGCAGGGCCTCCTACGAGCAGTACTTC.

The V call is TRBV19, the J call TRBJ2-2, with 10 positions matching TRBD1. The CDR3 spans 14 residues. Germline CDR1 LNHDA, CDR2 SQIVND (reference sequence). CDR3 sequence: CGSGDRGDTGELFF. The DNA of the CDR3 is TGTGGGTCGGGGGACAGGGGAGACACCGGGGAGCTGTTTTTT.

V gene TRBV7-2 combines with J gene TRBJ1-5; the D is unclear. The CDR3 is 15 amino acids. Trimming stripped 1 base from V and 5 bases from J, with 12 bases between. Germline V gene sequence: CDR1 SGHTA, CDR2 FQGNSA. CDR3 loop: CASSLVYWGDQPQHF. DNA for the CDR3: TGTGCCAGCAGCTTAGTTTATTGGGGAGATCAGCCCCAGCATTTT.

This chain connects TRBV7-6 to TRBJ2-7; possibly TRBD2 for D (6 bases). Germline CDR1 reads SGHVS; CDR2 reads FNYEAQ. The CDR3 contains 13 residues. Trimming took off 2 bases at V and 7 bases at J, with 12 bases between the two ends. The CDR3 coding sequence is TGTGCCAGCAGCTTAAGGGACGCGGGGGAGCAGTACTTC. Encoded protein: CASSLRDAGEQYF.

This chain links TRBV4-1 with TRBJ2-2; TRBD2 matches at 13 bases. CDR3 length: 16 residues. Germline loops: CDR1 MGHRA, CDR2 YSYEKL. V was pared by 7 bases and J by 8 bases, with 10 bases of the junction left unmatched. CDR3 amino acids: CASMGTSGNKRGELFF. The CDR3 DNA is TGCGCCAGCATGGGGACTAGCGGGAATAAAAGGGGGGAGCTGTTTTTT.

The chain has TRBV5-1 and TRBJ2-3; TRBD1 agrees at 8 bases. The junction had 16 bases not matched to a gene; V was cut back by 4 bases and J by 3 bases. CDR3 size: 18 residues. Germline lookup yields CDR1 SGHRS and CDR2 YFSETQ. CDR3 coding DNA: TGCGCCAGCAGCCCCAACCCCGTCACAGGGGGAATGACAGATACGCAGTATTTT. This translates into CASSPNPVTGGMTDTQYF.

J is TRBJ2-2 and V is TRBV6-5; D might be TRBD2 (5 bases). V lost 7 bases, J lost 1 base, and 13 bases lay in between. Germline V gene lookup returns CDR1 MNHEY and CDR2 SVGAGI. The CDR3 has 15 amino acids. The CDR3 nucleotides read TGTGCCAGCACTCCCAAAAGCGGGAACACCGGGGAGCTGTTTTTT. Its translation: CASTPKSGNTGELFF.

The chain employs TRBV19 and TRBJ1-2, with D possibly being TRBD1 (5 bases). Trimming pared 7 bases from V and 6 bases from J, leaving 12 bases between. Germline CDR1 and CDR2: LNHDA and SQIVND (reference sequence). The CDR3 is made up of 12 amino acids. CDR3 coding DNA: TGTGCCAGTAAAAGGGGCAGGGATGGCTACACCTTC. As protein: CASKRGRDGYTF.

The J gene is TRBJ1-1, the V gene TRBV18; D remains ambiguous. The CDR3 contains 13 residues. Looked up from germline, CDR1 is KGHSH and CDR2 is LQKENI. Trimming took 3 bases from V and 7 from J, leaving 12 bases between them. The CDR3 loop reads CASSPLASNEAFF. As DNA, the CDR3 is TGTGCCAGCTCACCTTTAGCCAGCAATGAAGCTTTCTTT.

This clone was counted between two and nine times. This CDR3 is CASSGTGQNNEKLFF. CDR3 nucleotides: TGTGCCAGCAGTGGTACCGGACAGAATAATGAAAAACTGTTTTTT. The chain joins TRBV2 to TRBJ1-4, with D maybe TRBD1 (6 bases). Trimming took off 4 bases at V and 4 bases at J, with 13 bases between the two ends. Germline lookup yields CDR1 SNHLY and CDR2 FYNNEI. This CDR3 is 15 amino acids long.

The genes are TRBV15 and TRBJ1-6, with a tentative D call TRBD1 (5 bases). Trimming took off 4 bases at V and 9 bases at J, with 22 bases between the two ends. Germline V CDR1 and CDR2: LNHNV, YYDKDF (reference sequence). The CDR3 extends over 17 amino acids. The chain's CDR3 is CATSKNRDSGRGSPLHF. CDR3 coding DNA: TGTGCCACCAGCAAGAACCGGGACTCCGGTCGGGGTTCACCCCTCCACTTT.

V gene TRBV28 combines with J gene TRBJ2-7; 10 bases fit TRBD1. The CDR3 spans 15 residues. Germline trimming cut 5 bases from V and 4 bases from J; bases unmatched to any gene: 8. Germline lookup yields CDR1 MDHEN and CDR2 SYDVKM. The CDR3 loop reads CASSARGTGEYEQYF. CDR3 nucleotide sequence: TGTGCCAGCAGTGCCCGGGGGACAGGGGAATACGAGCAGTACTTC.

This chain joins TRBV12-5 and TRBJ2-1; 8 bases are a match to TRBD1. Losses at the gene ends were 1 base for V and 4 bases for J; bases not matched to a gene: 3. This CDR3 contains 15 residues. CDR1 and CDR2 from the germline V gene are LGHNT and FRNRAP. This chain's CDR3 is CASGLGGQGYNEQFF. CDR3 DNA sequence: TGTGCTAGTGGTTTGGGCGGACAGGGTTACAATGAGCAGTTCTTC. The whole variable domain, filled in from reference TRBV12-5 and TRBJ2-1, reads DARVTQTPRHKVTEMGQEVTMRCQPILGHNTVFWYRQTMMQGLELLAYFRNRAPLDDSGMPKDRFSAEMPDATLATLKIQPSEPRDSAVYFCASGLGGQGYNEQFFGPGTRLTVL.

This clone has a single count. This chain uses TRBV2 with TRBJ2-5; TRBD2 is a possible D gene (5 bases). V shed 1 base and J shed 1 base, with 7 bases lying between them. CDR1 is SNHLY, CDR2 FYNNEI, per germline. The CDR3 runs 14 residues. The CDR3 nucleotides are TGTGCCAGCAGTGAAGAGCGGTTCCAAGAGACCCAGTACTTC. Translation: CASSEERFQETQYF.

The rearrangement links TRBV15 to TRBJ2-5, with D possibly matching TRBD2 (5 bases). Per the germline V gene, CDR1 is LNHNV and CDR2 is YYDKDF (reference sequence). CDR3 size: 15 residues. V was trimmed by 1 base and J by 5 bases, leaving 14 bases between them. The CDR3 coding sequence is TGTGCCACCAGCAGAGGAAGCTCCGGCGGGGAGACCCAGTACTTC. Protein product: CATSRGSSGGETQYF.

In its sample, this clone was seen once. The chain joins TRBV27 to TRBJ2-3; the match to TRBD1 covers 8 bases. Germline V gives CDR1 MNHEY, CDR2 SMNVEV (reference sequence). The CDR3 runs to 15 residues. The junction had 7 bases not matched to a gene; V was cut back by 8 bases and J by 0 bases. CDR3 residues: CASGRTGQSTDTQYF. Written as DNA, the CDR3 is TGTGCCAGCGGACGGACAGGGCAAAGCACAGATACGCAGTATTTT.

The chain combines TRBV4-3 with TRBJ1-4; no firm D call. CDR3 length: 18 amino acids. Trimming stripped 1 base from V and 2 bases from J, with 17 bases between. From germline, CDR1 is LGHNA and CDR2 YSLEER. The CDR3 sequence is CASSQGISWSRTNEKLFF. The CDR3 nucleotides read TGCGCCAGCAGCCAAGGAATAAGTTGGAGTCGGACTAATGAAAAACTGTTTTTT.

The rearrangement uses TRBV18 and TRBJ1-5; D is unresolved. Germline CDR1 and CDR2: KGHSH and LQKENI. V was clipped by 6 bases and J by 0 bases, with 9 bases between them. This CDR3 spans 14 amino acids. CDR3 amino acids: CASSRLDSNQPQHF. In nucleotides, the CDR3 is TGTGCCAGCTCGAGGCTGGATAGCAATCAGCCCCAGCATTTT.

The J gene is TRBJ1-2, the V gene TRBV19, with TRBD1 matching 11 bases. The CDR3 length is 15 residues. Germline-derived CDR1 and CDR2 are LNHDA and SQIVND (reference sequence). The ends lost 4 bases at V and 8 bases at J; junction bases unmatched: 9. For the CDR3, the DNA is TGTGCCAGTAGTACCTCCGGGACAGGGGGTGGGGGCTACACCTTC. It yields the protein CASSTSGTGGGGYTF.

This sequence joins TRBV5-1 and TRBJ1-5; possible D gene TRBD1, 6 bases. This CDR3 spans 14 amino acids. Germline V lookup: CDR1 SGHRS, CDR2 YFSETQ. V was trimmed by 0 bases and J by 7 bases, leaving 11 bases between them. CDR3 bases: TGCGCCAGCAGCTTGGTAACAGGGAAACAGCCCCAGCATTTT. Its translation: CASSLVTGKQPQHF. The variable domain in full, completed from reference TRBV5-1 and TRBJ1-5, reads KAGVTQTPRYLIKTRGQQVTLSCSPISGHRSVSWYQQTPGQGLQFLFEYFSETQRNKGNFPGRFSGRQFSNSRSEMNVSTLELGDSALYLCASSLVTGKQPQHFGDGTRLSIL.

V and J are TRBV19 and TRBJ1-4; 7 bases align to TRBD1. CDR1 and CDR2 (germline): LNHDA, SQIVND (reference sequence). J lost 6 bases, V lost 6 bases, and 10 bases had no gene match. The CDR3 is made up of 15 amino acids. CDR3 bases: TGTGCCAGTAGACCTGGGACAGCTTTTTATGAAAAACTGTTTTTT. Encoded protein: CASRPGTAFYEKLFF.